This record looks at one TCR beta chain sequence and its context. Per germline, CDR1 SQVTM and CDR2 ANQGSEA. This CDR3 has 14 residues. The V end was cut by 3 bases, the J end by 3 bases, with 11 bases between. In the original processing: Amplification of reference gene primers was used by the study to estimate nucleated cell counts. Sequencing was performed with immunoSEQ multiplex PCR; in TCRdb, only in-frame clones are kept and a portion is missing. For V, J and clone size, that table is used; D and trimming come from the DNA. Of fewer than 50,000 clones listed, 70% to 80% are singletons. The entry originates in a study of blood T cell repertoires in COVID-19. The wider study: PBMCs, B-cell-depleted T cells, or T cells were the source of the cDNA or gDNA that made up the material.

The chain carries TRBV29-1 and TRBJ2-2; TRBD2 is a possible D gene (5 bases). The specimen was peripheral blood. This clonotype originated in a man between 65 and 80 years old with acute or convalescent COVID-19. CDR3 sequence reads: CSVDDVRDTGELFF. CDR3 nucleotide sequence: TGCAGCGTTGACGACGTGCGGGACACCGGGGAGCTGTTTTTT.